This T cell receptor (beta chain) was identified during a study of blood T cell repertoires in COVID-19. Study summary: Acute-phase and convalescent COVID-19 samples originated in the United States, Italy and Spain. In each case, the material was cDNA or gDNA derived from T cells, B-cell-depleted T cells, or PBMCs.

Profiled with immunoSEQ multiplex PCR; TCRdb holds only in-frame clones, not every one. The table records around 190,000 clones, about 88% of them present only once. The CDR3 sequence is 19 residues long. Per germline, CDR1 SGHRS and CDR2 YFSETQ. V dropped 0 bases and J dropped 3; count of bases not matched to a gene: 12. The chain carries TRBV5-1 and TRBJ2-6; TRBD1 agrees at 7 bases. Source material: peripheral blood. The sequence came from a woman aged 80 or older with acute or convalescent COVID-19. The CDR3: CASSLDGTASSSGANVLTF. In DNA, the CDR3 is TGCGCCAGCAGCTTGGACGGGACAGCCAGCTCGAGTGGGGCCAACGTCCTGACTTTC.